These 14 T cell receptor beta chains were all obtained from the same sample, sequenced in a study of spatial heterogeneity in lung cancer. As to time point: blood at routine non-recurrence follow-up after resection. TCRdb reprocessed the 5' RACE reads with MiXCR, giving one entry per CDR3 protein. The sample includes about 18,000 distinct CDR3 sequences, about 10% of them seen just once. The sample consisted of PBMCs, taken at follow-up. All receptors come from a male donor with early-stage non-small cell lung cancer.

This clonotype was observed many times. This chain joins TRBV14 and TRBJ2-1, with 8 bases that match TRBD2. CDR3 length: 15 amino acids. The germline V gene encodes CDR1 SGHDN and CDR2 FVKESK. The V segment lost 4 bases and the J segment 8 bases; nucleotides outside the gene matches: 10. The CDR3 DNA reads as TGTGCCAGCAGCCTCGGTTCCGGGGGGGCCTATGAGCAGTTCTTC. As protein: CASSLGSGGAYEQFF.

This clonotype was seen a single time. It may be a read error: a sequence one base away is much more abundant. The chain employs TRBV4-1 and TRBJ2-5; 7 bases match TRBD1. The CDR3 consists of 16 residues. Germline CDR1 reads MGHRA; CDR2 reads YSYEKL. CDR3 coding DNA: TGCGCCAGCAGCCAAACGATGACAGGGAACCAAGAGACCCAGTCCTTC. Amino acid sequence: CASSQTMTGNQETQSF.

The J gene is TRBJ2-3, the V gene TRBV9, with 8 bases identical to TRBD2. The V gene end was trimmed by 3 bases and the J gene end by 2 bases; junction bases not matched to a gene: 8. The CDR3 is made up of 16 amino acids. Germline V gene lookup returns CDR1 SGDLS and CDR2 YYNGEE. This CDR3 reads CASSATSGGVTDTQYF. CDR3 DNA sequence: TGTGCCAGCAGCGCCACTAGCGGAGGCGTCACAGATACGCAGTATTTT.

This clonotype was detected ten times or more. This sequence joins TRBV5-1 and TRBJ2-1, with D possibly TRBD2 on 5 matching bases. Trimming shortened V by 0 bases and J by 6 bases, and 10 bases separated the two germline ends. From germline, CDR1 is SGHRS and CDR2 YFSETQ. The CDR3 length is 14 residues. CDR3 protein: CASSLVLGGNEQFF. As DNA, the CDR3 is TGCGCCAGCAGCTTGGTTCTAGGAGGCAATGAGCAGTTCTTC.

V usage is TRBV18 and J usage is TRBJ2-1; D gene ambiguous. Germline-derived CDR1 and CDR2 are KGHSH and LQKENI. The CDR3 length is 16 residues. Trimming took 3 bases from V and 8 from J, leaving 20 bases between them. The CDR3 coding sequence is TGTGCCAGCTCACCCGGAGCAAGCAGACGGCAGGATGAGCAGTTCTTC. This sequence encodes CASSPGASRRQDEQFF.

This clonotype was detected ten times or more. The chain couples TRBV11-2 to TRBJ2-7; TRBD2 agrees at 8 bases. Looked up from germline, CDR1 is SGHAT and CDR2 is FQNNGV. J was trimmed by 2 bases and V by 1 base; bases with no gene match: 4. This CDR3 is 15 amino acids long. This CDR3 is CASSLVPAGAYEQYF. CDR3 nucleotide sequence: TGTGCCAGCAGCTTAGTTCCAGCGGGGGCCTACGAGCAGTACTTC.

This clonotype has only a few counts. This rearrangement joins TRBV12-5 to TRBJ2-3; TRBD2 aligns across 7 bases. CDR1 and CDR2 from the germline V gene are LGHNT and FRNRAP. The CDR3 totals 14 residues. Germline trimming cut 7 bases from V and 0 bases from J; bases unmatched to any gene: 4. The CDR3 reads CASAISGSTDTQYF. The CDR3 coding sequence is TGTGCTAGTGCGATTAGCGGGAGCACAGATACGCAGTATTTT. The entire variable domain, with the rest obtained from reference TRBV12-5 and TRBJ2-3, is as follows: DARVTQTPRHKVTEMGQEVTMRCQPILGHNTVFWYRQTMMQGLELLAYFRNRAPLDDSGMPKDRFSAEMPDATLATLKIQPSEPRDSAVYFCASAISGSTDTQYFGPGTRLTVL.

This chain uses TRBV29-1 with TRBJ2-1, with 7 bases aligning to TRBD1. Germline loops: CDR1 SQVTM, CDR2 ANQGSEA. The CDR3 is 14 amino acids. V lost 3 bases, J lost 2 bases, and 4 bases stayed unmatched. For the CDR3, the DNA is TGCAGCGTTGAGAGGGACAGTACCTACAATGAGCAGTTCTTC. Its translation is CSVERDSTYNEQFF.

The chain joins TRBV5-1 to TRBJ2-2; the match to TRBD2 covers 9 bases. J was trimmed by 0 bases and V by 4 bases; bases with no gene match: 4. This CDR3 is 16 amino acids long. Germline CDR1 and CDR2: SGHRS and YFSETQ. The CDR3 nucleotides read TGCGCCAGCAGCACCGGGACTAGCACGAACACCGGGGAGCTGTTTTTT. Amino acid sequence: CASSTGTSTNTGELFF. The full variable domain, with the rest looked up from reference TRBV5-1 and TRBJ2-2, is KAGVTQTPRYLIKTRGQQVTLSCSPISGHRSVSWYQQTPGQGLQFLFEYFSETQRNKGNFPGRFSGRQFSNSRSEMNVSTLELGDSALYLCASSTGTSTNTGELFFGEGSRLTVL.

This clonotype was observed at least ten times. The chain combines TRBV3-1 with TRBJ2-1; D might be TRBD2 (5 bases). Germline CDR1 reads LGHDT; CDR2 reads YNNKEL (reference sequence). The CDR3 is 19 residues long. Trimming took 2 bases from V and 1 from J, leaving 21 bases between them. Here the CDR3 reads CASSQWQLEVLGSYNEQFF. The CDR3 DNA reads as TGTGCCAGCAGCCAATGGCAACTAGAGGTCCTGGGGTCCTACAATGAGCAGTTCTTC.

This clonotype appeared many times. This chain links TRBV10-3 with TRBJ1-5, with 7 nucleotides matching TRBD1. The CDR3 extends over 17 amino acids. Germline CDR1 reads ENHRY; CDR2 reads SYGVKD. Losses at the gene ends were 6 bases for V and 0 bases for J; bases not matched to a gene: 11. The CDR3 DNA sequence: TGTGCCATCAGCCTCACGGGACAGACGAATAGCAATCAGCCCCAGCATTTT. This sequence encodes CAISLTGQTNSNQPQHF.

This clonotype was detected many times. The chain has TRBV5-5 and TRBJ2-2, with a possible D match to TRBD2 (6 bases). CDR1 and CDR2 from the germline V gene are SGHKS and YYEKEE (reference sequence). This CDR3 is 15 amino acids long. Trimming stripped 2 bases from V and 4 bases from J, with 12 bases between. For the CDR3, the DNA is TGTGCCAGCAGCTTCAGGCAGGGAGGCACCGGGGAGCTGTTTTTT. Translation gives CASSFRQGGTGELFF.

This clonotype was recorded at least ten times. The chain has TRBV5-6 and TRBJ2-2; 7 bases are shared with TRBD1. Trimming took 3 bases from V and 3 from J; bases not matched to a gene: 5. This CDR3 comprises 15 residues. Germline V gives CDR1 SGHDT, CDR2 YYEEEE. Here the CDR3 DNA reads TGTGCCAGCAGCTCCAGGGACAGATACACCGGGGAGCTGTTTTTT. Amino acid sequence: CASSSRDRYTGELFF.

Points on this clonotype: This may stem from a read error, because a much larger clone lies one nucleotide away. This chain links TRBV2 with TRBJ2-3; the D is unclear. This CDR3 has 12 amino acids. Germline V CDR1 and CDR2: SNHLY, FYNNEI. CDR3 DNA: TGTGCCAGCAGTCTCCGCACAGATGCGCAGTATTTT. Encoded protein: CASSLRTDAQYF.